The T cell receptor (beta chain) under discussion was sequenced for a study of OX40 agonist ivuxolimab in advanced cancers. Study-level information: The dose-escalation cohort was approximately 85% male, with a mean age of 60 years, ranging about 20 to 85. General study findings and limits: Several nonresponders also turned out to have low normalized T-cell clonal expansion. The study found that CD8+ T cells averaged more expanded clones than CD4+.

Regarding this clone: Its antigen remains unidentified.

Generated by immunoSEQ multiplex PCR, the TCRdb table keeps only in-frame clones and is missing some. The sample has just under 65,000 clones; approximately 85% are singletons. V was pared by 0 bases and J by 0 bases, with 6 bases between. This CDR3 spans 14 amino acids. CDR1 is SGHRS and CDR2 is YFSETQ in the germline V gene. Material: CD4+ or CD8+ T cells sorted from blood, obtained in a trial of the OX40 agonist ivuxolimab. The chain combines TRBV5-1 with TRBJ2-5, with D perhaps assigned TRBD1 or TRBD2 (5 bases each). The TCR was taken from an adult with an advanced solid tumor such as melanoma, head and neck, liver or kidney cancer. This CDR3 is CASSLGGYQETQYF. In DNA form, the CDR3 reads TGCGCCAGCAGCTTGGGGGGGTACCAAGAGACCCAGTACTTC.